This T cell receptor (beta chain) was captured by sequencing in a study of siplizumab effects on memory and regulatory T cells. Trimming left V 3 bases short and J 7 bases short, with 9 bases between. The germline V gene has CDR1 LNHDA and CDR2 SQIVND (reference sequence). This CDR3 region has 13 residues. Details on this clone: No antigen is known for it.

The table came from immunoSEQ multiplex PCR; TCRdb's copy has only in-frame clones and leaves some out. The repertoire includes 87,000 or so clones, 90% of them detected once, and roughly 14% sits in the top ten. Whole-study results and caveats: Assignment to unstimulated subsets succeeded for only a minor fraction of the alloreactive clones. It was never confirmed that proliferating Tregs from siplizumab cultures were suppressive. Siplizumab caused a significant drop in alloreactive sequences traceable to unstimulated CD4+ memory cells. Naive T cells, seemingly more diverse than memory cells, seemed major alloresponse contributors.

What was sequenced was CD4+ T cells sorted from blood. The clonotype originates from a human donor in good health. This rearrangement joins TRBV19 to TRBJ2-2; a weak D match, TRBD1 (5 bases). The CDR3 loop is CASSMQGIGELFF. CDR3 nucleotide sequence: TGTGCCAGTAGTATGCAGGGAATCGGGGAGCTGTTTTTT.